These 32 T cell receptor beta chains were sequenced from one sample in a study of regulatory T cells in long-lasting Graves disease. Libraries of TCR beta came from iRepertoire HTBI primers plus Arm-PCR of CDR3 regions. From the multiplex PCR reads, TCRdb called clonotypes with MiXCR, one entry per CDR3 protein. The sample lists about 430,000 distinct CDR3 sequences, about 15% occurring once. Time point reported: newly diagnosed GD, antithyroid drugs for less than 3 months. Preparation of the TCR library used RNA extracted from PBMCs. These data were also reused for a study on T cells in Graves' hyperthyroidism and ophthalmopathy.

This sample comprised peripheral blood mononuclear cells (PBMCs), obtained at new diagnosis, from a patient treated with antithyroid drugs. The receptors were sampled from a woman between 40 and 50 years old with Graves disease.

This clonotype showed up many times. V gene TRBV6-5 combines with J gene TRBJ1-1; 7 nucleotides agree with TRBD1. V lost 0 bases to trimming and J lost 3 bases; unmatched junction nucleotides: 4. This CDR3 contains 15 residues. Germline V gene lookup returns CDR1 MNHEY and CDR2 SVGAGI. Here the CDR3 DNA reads TGTGCCAGCAGTTACTCGATGCAGGGGGACACTGAAGCTTTCTTT. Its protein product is CASSYSMQGDTEAFF.

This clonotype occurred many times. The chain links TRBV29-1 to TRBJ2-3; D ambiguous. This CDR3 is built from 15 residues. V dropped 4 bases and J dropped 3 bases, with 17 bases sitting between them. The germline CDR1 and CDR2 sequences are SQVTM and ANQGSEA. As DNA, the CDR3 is TGCAGCGTTGCACTCGGGTCCCATGGGACAGATACGCAGTATTTT. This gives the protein CSVALGSHGTDTQYF.

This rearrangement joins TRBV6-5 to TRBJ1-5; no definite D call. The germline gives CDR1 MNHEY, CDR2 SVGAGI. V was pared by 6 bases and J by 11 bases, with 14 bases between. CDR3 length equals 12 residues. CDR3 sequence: CASSYGDTAQHF. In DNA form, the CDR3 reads TGTGCCAGCAGCTACGGGGATACAGCCCAGCATTTT.

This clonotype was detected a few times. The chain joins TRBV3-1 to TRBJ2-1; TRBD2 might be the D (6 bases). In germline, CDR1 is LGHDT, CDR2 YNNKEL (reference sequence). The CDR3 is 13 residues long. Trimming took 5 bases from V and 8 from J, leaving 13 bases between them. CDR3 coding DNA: TGTGCCAGCAGCAAGATCGGAGGGGATGAGCAGTTCTTC. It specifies CASSKIGGDEQFF.

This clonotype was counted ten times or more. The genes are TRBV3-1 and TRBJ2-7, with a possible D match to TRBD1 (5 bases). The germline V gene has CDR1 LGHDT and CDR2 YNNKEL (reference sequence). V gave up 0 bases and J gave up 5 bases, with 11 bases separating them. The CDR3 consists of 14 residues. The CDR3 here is CASSQDLKGNEQYF. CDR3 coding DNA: TGTGCCAGCAGCCAAGATCTGAAGGGGAACGAGCAGTACTTC.

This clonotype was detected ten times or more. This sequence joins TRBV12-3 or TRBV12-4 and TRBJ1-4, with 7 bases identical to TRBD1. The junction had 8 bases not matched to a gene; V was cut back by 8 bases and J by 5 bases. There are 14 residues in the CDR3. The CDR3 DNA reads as TGTGCCAGCTCCCGGGCAGGGGGAAATGAAAAACTGTTTTTT. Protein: CASSRAGGNEKLFF.

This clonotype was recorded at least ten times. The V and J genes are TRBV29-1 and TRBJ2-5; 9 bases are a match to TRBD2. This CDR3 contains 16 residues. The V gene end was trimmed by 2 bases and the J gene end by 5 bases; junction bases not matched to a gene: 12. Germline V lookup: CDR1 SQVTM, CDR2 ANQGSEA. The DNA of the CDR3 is TGCAGCGTTGAATTCCCCGGGCCTAGCGGGATGGAGACCCAGTACTTC. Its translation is CSVEFPGPSGMETQYF.

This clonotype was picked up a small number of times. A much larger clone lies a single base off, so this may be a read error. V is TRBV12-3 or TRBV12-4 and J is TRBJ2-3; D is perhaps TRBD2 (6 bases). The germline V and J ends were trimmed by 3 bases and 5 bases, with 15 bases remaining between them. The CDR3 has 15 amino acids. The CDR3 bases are TGTGCCAGCAGTTTGACGGGAGTCGGCATAGATACGCAGTATTTT. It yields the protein CASSLTGVGIDTQYF.

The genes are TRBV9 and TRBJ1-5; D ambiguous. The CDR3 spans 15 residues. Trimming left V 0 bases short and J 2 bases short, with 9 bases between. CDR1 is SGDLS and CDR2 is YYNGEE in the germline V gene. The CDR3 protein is CASSVGGTGNQPQHF. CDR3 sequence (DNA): TGTGCCAGCAGCGTAGGAGGTACTGGCAATCAGCCCCAGCATTTT.

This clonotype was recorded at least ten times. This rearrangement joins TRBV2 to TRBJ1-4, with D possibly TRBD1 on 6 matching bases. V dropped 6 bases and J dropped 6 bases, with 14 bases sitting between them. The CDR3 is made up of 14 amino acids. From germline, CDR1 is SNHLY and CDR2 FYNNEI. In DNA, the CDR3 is TGTGCCAGCAGCAGTATCGGGGGCGATGAAAAACTGTTTTTT. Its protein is CASSSIGGDEKLFF.

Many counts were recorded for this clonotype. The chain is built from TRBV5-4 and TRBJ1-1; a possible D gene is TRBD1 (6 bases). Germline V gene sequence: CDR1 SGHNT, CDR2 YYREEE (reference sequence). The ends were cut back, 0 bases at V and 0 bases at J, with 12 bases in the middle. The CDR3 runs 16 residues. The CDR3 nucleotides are TGTGCCAGCAGCTTGGAAGGGGGGGTTGTGAACACTGAAGCTTTCTTT. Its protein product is CASSLEGGVVNTEAFF.

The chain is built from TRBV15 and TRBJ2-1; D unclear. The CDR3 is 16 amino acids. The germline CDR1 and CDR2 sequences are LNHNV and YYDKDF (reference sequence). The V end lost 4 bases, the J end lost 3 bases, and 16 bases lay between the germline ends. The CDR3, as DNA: TGTGCCACCAGCAAAACAACCCCCCCCATCTACAATGAGCAGTTCTTC. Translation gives CATSKTTPPIYNEQFF.

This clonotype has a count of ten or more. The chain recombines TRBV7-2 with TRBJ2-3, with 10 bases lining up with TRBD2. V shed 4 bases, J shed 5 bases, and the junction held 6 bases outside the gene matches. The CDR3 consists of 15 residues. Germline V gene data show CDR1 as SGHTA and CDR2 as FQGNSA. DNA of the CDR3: TGTGCCAGCAGCTCCCCGGGACTAGCGTTAGATACGCAGTATTTT. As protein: CASSSPGLALDTQYF.

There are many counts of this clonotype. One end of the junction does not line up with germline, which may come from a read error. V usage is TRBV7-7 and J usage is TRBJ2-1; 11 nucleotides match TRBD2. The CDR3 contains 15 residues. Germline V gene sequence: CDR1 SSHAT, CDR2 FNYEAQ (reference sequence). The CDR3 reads CASSLGTSGGDEQFF. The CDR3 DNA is TGTGCTAGCAGCTTAGGGACTAGCGGAGGGGATGAGCAGTTCTTC. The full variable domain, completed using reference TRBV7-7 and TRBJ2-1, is GAGVSQSPRYKVTKRGQDVTLRCDPISSHATLYWYQQALGQGPEFLTYFNYEAQPDKSGLPSDRFSAERPEGSISTLTIQRTEQRDSAMYRCASSLGTSGGDEQFFGPGTRLTVL.

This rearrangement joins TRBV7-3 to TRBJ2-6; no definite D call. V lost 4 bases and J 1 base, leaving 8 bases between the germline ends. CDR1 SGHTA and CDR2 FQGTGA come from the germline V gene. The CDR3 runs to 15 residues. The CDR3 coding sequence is TGTGCCAGCAGCTCCCTAAAATCTGGGGCCAACGTCCTGACTTTC. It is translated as CASSSLKSGANVLTF.

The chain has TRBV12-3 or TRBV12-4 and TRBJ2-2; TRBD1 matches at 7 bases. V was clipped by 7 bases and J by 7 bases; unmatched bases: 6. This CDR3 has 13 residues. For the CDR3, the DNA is TGTGCCAGCAATCGACAGGGTAGCGGGGAGCTGTTTTTT. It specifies CASNRQGSGELFF.

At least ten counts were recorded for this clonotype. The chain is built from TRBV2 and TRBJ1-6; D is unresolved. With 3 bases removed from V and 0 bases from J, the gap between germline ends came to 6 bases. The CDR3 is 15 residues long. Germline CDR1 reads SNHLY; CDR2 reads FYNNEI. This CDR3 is CASSEQPSYNSPLHF. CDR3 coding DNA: TGTGCCAGCAGTGAGCAACCCTCCTATAATTCACCCCTCCACTTT. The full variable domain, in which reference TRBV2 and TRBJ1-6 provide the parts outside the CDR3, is EPEVTQTPSHQVTQMGQEVILRCVPISNHLYFYWYRQILGQKVEFLVSFYNNEISEKSEIFDDQFSVERPDGSNFTLKIRSTKLEDSAMYFCASSEQPSYNSPLHFGNGTRLTVT.

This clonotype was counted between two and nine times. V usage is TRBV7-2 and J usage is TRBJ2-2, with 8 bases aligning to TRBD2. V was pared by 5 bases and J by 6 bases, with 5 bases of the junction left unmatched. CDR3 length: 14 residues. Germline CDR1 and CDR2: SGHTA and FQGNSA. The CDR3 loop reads CASSQGLVPGELFF. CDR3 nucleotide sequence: TGTGCCAGCAGCCAGGGACTAGTGCCCGGGGAGCTGTTTTTT. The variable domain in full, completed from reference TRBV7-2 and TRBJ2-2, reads GAGVSQSPSNKVTEKGKDVELRCDPISGHTALYWYRQSLGQGLEFLIYFQGNSAPDKSGLPSDRFSAERTGGSVSTLTIQRTQQEDSAVYLCASSQGLVPGELFFGEGSRLTVL.

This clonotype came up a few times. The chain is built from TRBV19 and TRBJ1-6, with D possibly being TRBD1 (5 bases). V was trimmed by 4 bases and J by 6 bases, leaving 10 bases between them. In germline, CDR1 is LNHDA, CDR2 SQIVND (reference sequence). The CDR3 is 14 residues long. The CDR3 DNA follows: TGTGCCAGTAGTACGGGACTGCCTAATTCACCCCTCCACTTT. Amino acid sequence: CASSTGLPNSPLHF.

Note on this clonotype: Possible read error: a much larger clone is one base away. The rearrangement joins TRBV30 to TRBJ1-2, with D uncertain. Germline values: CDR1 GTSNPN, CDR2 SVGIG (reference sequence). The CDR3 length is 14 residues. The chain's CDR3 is CGWRTIPSNYGYTF. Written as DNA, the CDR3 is TGTGGCTGGAGGACCATCCCGTCTAACTATGGCTACACCTTC.

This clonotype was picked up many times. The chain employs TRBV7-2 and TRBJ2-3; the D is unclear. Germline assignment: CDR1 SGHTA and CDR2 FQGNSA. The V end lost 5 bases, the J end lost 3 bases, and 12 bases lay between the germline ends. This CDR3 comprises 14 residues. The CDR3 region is CASSTRLGTDTQYF. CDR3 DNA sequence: TGTGCCAGCAGCACCCGACTTGGAACAGATACGCAGTATTTT.

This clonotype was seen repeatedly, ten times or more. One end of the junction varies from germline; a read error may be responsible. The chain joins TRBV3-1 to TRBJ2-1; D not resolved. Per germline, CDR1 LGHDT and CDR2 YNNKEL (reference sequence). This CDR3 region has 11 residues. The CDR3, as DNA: TGTACCAGCAGCCAAGAACTAGAGCAGTTCTTC. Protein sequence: CTSSQELEQFF.

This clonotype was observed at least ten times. The CDR3 sequence: CASSLEAQAITEAFF. The CDR3 DNA follows: TGTGCCAGCAGCTTAGAAGCACAGGCTATAACTGAAGCTTTCTTT. The rearrangement uses TRBV11-2 and TRBJ1-1; TRBD1 is a possible D gene (5 bases). CDR1 is SGHAT and CDR2 is FQNNGV in the germline V gene. This CDR3 is built from 15 residues. Between the trimmed V and J ends, which lost 0 bases and 5 bases, there was a span of 13 bases.

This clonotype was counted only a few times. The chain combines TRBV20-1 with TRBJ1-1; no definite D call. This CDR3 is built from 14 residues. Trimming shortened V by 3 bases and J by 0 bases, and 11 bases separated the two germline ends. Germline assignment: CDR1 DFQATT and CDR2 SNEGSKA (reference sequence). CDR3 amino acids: CSARERSVNTEAFF. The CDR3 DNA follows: TGCAGTGCTAGGGAGAGATCTGTGAACACTGAAGCTTTCTTT.

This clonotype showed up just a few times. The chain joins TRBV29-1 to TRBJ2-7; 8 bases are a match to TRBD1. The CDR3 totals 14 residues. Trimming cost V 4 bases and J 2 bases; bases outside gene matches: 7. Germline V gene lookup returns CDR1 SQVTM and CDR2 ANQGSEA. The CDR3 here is CSVGTGTGAYEQYF. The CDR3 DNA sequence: TGCAGCGTTGGGACCGGGACAGGCGCCTACGAGCAGTACTTC.

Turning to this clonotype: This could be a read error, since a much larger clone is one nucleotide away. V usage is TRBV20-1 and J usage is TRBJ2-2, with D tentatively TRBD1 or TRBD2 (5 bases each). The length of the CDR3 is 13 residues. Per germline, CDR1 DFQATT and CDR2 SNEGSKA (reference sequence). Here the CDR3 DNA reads TGCAGTGCCCCGAAACCAGGGACCGGGGATCTGTTTTTT. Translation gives CSAPKPGTGDLFF.

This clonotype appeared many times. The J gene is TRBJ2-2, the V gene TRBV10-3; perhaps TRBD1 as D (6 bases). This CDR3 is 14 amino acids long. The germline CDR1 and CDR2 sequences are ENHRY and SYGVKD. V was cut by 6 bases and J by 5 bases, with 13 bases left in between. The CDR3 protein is CAISRTEGTGELFF. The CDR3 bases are TGTGCCATCAGCAGGACAGAGGGAACCGGGGAGCTGTTTTTT.

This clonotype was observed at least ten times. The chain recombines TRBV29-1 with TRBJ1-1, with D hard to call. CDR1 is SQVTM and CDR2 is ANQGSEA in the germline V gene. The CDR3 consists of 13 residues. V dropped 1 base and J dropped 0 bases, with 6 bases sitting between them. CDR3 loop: CSVEGHLNTEAFF. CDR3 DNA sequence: TGCAGCGTTGAAGGCCACTTGAACACTGAAGCTTTCTTT.

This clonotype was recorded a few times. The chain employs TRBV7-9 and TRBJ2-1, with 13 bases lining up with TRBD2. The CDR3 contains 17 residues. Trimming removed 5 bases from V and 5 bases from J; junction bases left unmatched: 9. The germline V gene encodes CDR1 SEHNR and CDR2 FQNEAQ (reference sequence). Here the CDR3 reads CASSRTSGRFLNNEQFF. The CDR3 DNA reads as TGTGCCAGCAGCAGGACTAGCGGGAGATTTTTAAACAATGAGCAGTTCTTC.

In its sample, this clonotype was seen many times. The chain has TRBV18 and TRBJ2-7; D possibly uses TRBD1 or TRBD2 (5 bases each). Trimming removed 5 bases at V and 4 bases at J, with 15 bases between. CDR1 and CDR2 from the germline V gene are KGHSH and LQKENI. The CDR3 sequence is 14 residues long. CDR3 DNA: TGTGCCAGCTCAATATCAGGGACCTGGTACGAGCAGTACTTC. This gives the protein CASSISGTWYEQYF.

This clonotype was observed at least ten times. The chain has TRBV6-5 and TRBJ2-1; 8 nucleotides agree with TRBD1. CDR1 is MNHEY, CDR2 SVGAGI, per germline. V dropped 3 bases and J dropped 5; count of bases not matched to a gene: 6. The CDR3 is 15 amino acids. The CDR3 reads CASSYNQGANNEQFF. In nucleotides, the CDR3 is TGTGCCAGCAGTTATAACCAGGGGGCGAACAATGAGCAGTTCTTC.

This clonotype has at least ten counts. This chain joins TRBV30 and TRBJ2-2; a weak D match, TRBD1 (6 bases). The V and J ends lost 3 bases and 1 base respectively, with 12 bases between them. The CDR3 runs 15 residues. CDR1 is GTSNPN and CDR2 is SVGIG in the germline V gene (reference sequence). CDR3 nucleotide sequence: TGTGCCTGGAGAACGGGACACAGGAACACCGGGGAGCTGTTTTTT. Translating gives CAWRTGHRNTGELFF.